A single sample is the source of the 25 T cell receptor beta chains below, sequenced in a study of PD-1 blockade in mismatch repair-deficient tumors. This table comes from immunoSEQ multiplex PCR, and its TCRdb copy is limited to in-frame clones, with some not included. This sample has about 17,000 clones; approximately 84% occur once, and the top ten carry around 1.6%. The sample was PBMCs, taken less than 25 weeks after starting pembrolizumab. Receptor source: an adult with mismatch repair-deficient cancer.

The chain is built from TRBV7-2 and TRBJ2-5; 9 bases match TRBD1. The germline V gene has CDR1 SGHTA and CDR2 FQGNSA. The CDR3 has 14 residues. Germline trimming cut 6 bases from V and 4 bases from J; bases unmatched to any gene: 6. CDR3 loop: CASSRPDRGETQYF. Written as DNA, the CDR3 is TGTGCCAGCAGTCGCCCGGACAGGGGAGAGACCCAGTACTTC.

A word on this clone: One junction end disagrees with the germline gene, perhaps due to a read error. This chain links TRBV5-1 with TRBJ2-7; TRBD2 aligns across 11 bases. The germline V gene has CDR1 SGHRS and CDR2 YFSETQ. CDR3 length: 17 residues. The CDR3: CASSLEPTSGSLYGQYF. The CDR3 DNA sequence: TGCGCCAGCAGCTTGGAGCCCACTAGCGGGAGTCTGTACGGGCAGTACTTC.

V usage is TRBV15 and J usage is TRBJ1-2; D might be TRBD1 (5 bases). This CDR3 is built from 13 residues. Per the germline V gene, CDR1 is LNHNV and CDR2 is YYDKDF (reference sequence). With 3 bases removed from V and 5 bases from J, the gap between germline ends came to 10 bases. The CDR3 DNA follows: TGTGCCACCAGCAGGGCTCAGGGATATGGCTACACCTTC. It yields the protein CATSRAQGYGYTF.

The gene calls are TRBV6-1 and TRBJ1-5; 8 nucleotides agree with TRBD1. In germline, CDR1 is MNHNS, CDR2 SASEGT. The CDR3 loop spans 14 amino acids. V was clipped by 4 bases and J by 7 bases; unmatched bases: 6. CDR3 nucleotide sequence: TGTGCCAGCAGTGTCGCAGGGGGCGAACAGCCCCAGCATTTT. Protein product: CASSVAGGEQPQHF.

The CDR3 DNA reads TGTGCCAGCAGCTCAGGCCCGTTAGGTGAAGCTTTCTTT. Its protein product is CASSSGPLGEAFF. The V gene is TRBV9, the J gene TRBJ1-1; no clear D gene. Germline assignment: CDR1 SGDLS and CDR2 YYNGEE. Trimming removed 4 bases at V and 7 bases at J, with 14 bases between. This CDR3 spans 13 amino acids.

The chain combines TRBV5-1 with TRBJ2-3; no reliable D call. V gave up 4 bases and J gave up 1 base, with 4 bases separating them. CDR1 and CDR2 from the germline V gene are SGHRS and YFSETQ. The CDR3 is 12 amino acids. The CDR3 loop reads CASSTGTDTQYF. CDR3 nucleotides: TGCGCCAGCAGCACGGGCACAGATACGCAGTATTTT.

The rearrangement joins TRBV11-2 to TRBJ2-5; unclear D gene. V gave up 0 bases and J gave up 5 bases, with 7 bases separating them. CDR3 length: 13 residues. From germline, CDR1 is SGHAT and CDR2 FQNNGV. CDR3 sequence: CASSLDSGETQYF. The CDR3 DNA is TGTGCCAGCAGCTTAGATAGTGGTGAGACCCAGTACTTC. Combining the CDR3 with reference TRBV11-2 and TRBJ2-5 gives the whole variable domain EAGVAQSPRYKIIEKRQSVAFWCNPISGHATLYWYQQILGQGPKLLIQFQNNGVVDDSQLPKDRFSAERLKGVDSTLKIQPAKLEDSAVYLCASSLDSGETQYFGPGTRLLVL.

The table lists this clone with a count of one. The rearrangement joins TRBV11-2 to TRBJ2-7, with D tentatively TRBD2 (6 bases). V was cut by 5 bases and J by 7 bases, with 18 bases left in between. The CDR3 sequence is 14 residues long. Germline CDR1 SGHAT, CDR2 FQNNGV. Here the CDR3 DNA reads TGTGCCAGCAGCCCTGCTAGGTCCCGGGGGGAGCAGTACTTC. Its protein product is CASSPARSRGEQYF.

The chain has TRBV28 and TRBJ2-5; TRBD1 matches at 8 bases. V shed 4 bases and J 2 bases; nucleotides not matched to a gene: 6. Germline CDR1 MDHEN, CDR2 SYDVKM. The CDR3 contains 15 residues. The CDR3 nucleotides are TGTGCCAGCAGTTCCCGGACAGGGACTCAAGAGACCCAGTACTTC. Translating gives CASSSRTGTQETQYF. Full variable domain (missing parts from reference TRBV28 and TRBJ2-5): DVKVTQSSRYLVKRTGEKVFLECVQDMDHENMFWYRQDPGLGLRLIYFSYDVKMKEKGDIPEGYSVSREKKERFSLILESASTNQTSMYLCASSSRTGTQETQYFGPGTRLLVL.

V gene TRBV11-1 combines with J gene TRBJ1-4; D is uncertain. The CDR3 spans 15 residues. V was pared by 5 bases and J by 5 bases, with 15 bases between. In germline, CDR1 is SGHAT, CDR2 FQDESV (reference sequence). CDR3 nucleotides: TGTGCCAGCAGCGCCGAATCCGGGTTCAATGAAAAACTGTTTTTT. As protein: CASSAESGFNEKLFF.

In nucleotides, the CDR3 is TGTGCCAGCAGCTCCACTTGGGGCGAGCAGTTCTTC. This sequence encodes CASSSTWGEQFF. V is TRBV7-9 and J is TRBJ2-1, with D possibly matching TRBD1 (5 bases). Per the germline V gene, CDR1 is SEHNR and CDR2 is FQNEAQ (reference sequence). The ends were cut back, 4 bases at V and 10 bases at J, with 11 bases in the middle. This CDR3 is 12 amino acids long.

The chain uses TRBV11-3 and TRBJ1-6, with D perhaps TRBD1 (6 bases). This CDR3 comprises 14 residues. In germline, CDR1 is SGHNT, CDR2 YENEEA. Trimming left V 2 bases short and J 8 bases short, with 10 bases between. CDR3 nucleotides: TGTGCCAGCAGCTTAAGGGACACCTATTCACCCCTCCACTTT. Encoded protein: CASSLRDTYSPLHF.

V gene TRBV28 combines with J gene TRBJ2-1; D unclear. The CDR3 is made up of 13 amino acids. V lost 2 bases, J lost 4 bases, and 6 bases lay in between. Per the germline V gene, CDR1 is MDHEN and CDR2 is SYDVKM. The CDR3 sequence: CASSLGSYNEQFF. The CDR3 region has the DNA TGTGCCAGCAGTTTAGGCAGTTACAATGAGCAGTTCTTC.

The chain uses TRBV2 and TRBJ2-3; D may be TRBD1 (6 bases). The CDR3 spans 14 residues. The ends were cut back, 3 bases at V and 11 bases at J, with 18 bases in the middle. CDR1 and CDR2 (germline): SNHLY, FYNNEI. Here the CDR3 reads CASSDRDITPRQYF. CDR3 bases: TGTGCCAGCAGTGACCGGGACATTACCCCACGGCAGTATTTT.

In this sample, this clone turned up once. This chain connects TRBV4-1 to TRBJ1-5; tentative D call: TRBD1 (6 bases). The CDR3 consists of 15 residues. CDR1 is MGHRA, CDR2 YSYEKL, per germline. V was clipped by 3 bases and J by 7 bases, with 16 bases between them. CDR3 DNA sequence: TGCGCCAGCAGCCAGGCGACAGGACCGAGGCAGCCCCAGCATTTT. Its translation is CASSQATGPRQPQHF.

This clone was seen a few times. The chain recombines TRBV27 with TRBJ2-1; 11 bases map to TRBD2. Trimming at V came to 5 bases and at J to 9 bases, leaving 9 bases not matched to a gene. This CDR3 has 15 residues. Looked up from germline, CDR1 is MNHEY and CDR2 is SMNVEV (reference sequence). CDR3 nucleotides: TGTGCCAGCAGTATACTAGCGGGAGAAAGGGCTGAGCAGTTCTTC. Protein sequence: CASSILAGERAEQFF.

The rearrangement uses TRBV30 and TRBJ1-1; 7 bases are a match to TRBD1. The CDR3 loop spans 15 amino acids. The germline V gene has CDR1 GTSNPN and CDR2 SVGIG (reference sequence). The V gene end was trimmed by 4 bases and the J gene end by 0 bases; junction bases not matched to a gene: 8. The DNA of the CDR3 is TGTGCCTGGACCCCGAGAGGGGGCTTGAACACTGAAGCTTTCTTT. It specifies CAWTPRGGLNTEAFF.

The genes are TRBV19 and TRBJ1-4; 8 nucleotides agree with TRBD1. CDR3 length: 14 amino acids. The trim removed 9 bases at V and 7 bases at J, leaving 10 bases unmatched. Per germline, CDR1 LNHDA and CDR2 SQIVND (reference sequence). In nucleotides, the CDR3 is TGTGCCAGCCAAACAGGGGGATGGGTTGAAAAACTGTTTTTT. This sequence encodes CASQTGGWVEKLFF.

The rearrangement links TRBV19 to TRBJ1-2; D call uncertain. This CDR3 contains 12 residues. Deletions cut 1 base from V and 2 bases from J, with 2 bases between. Germline-derived CDR1 and CDR2 are LNHDA and SQIVND (reference sequence). Written as DNA, the CDR3 is TGTGCCAGTAGTATAGCAAACTATGGCTACACCTTC. Its protein product is CASSIANYGYTF.

This chain uses TRBV9 with TRBJ2-1; TRBD2 matches at 14 bases. The CDR3 has 15 residues. CDR1 is SGDLS, CDR2 YYNGEE, per germline. V shed 4 bases and J 10 bases; nucleotides not matched to a gene: 7. The CDR3 nucleotides are TGTGCCAGCAGCCGAATGGGACTAGCGGGGGACGAGCAGTTCTTC. This gives the protein CASSRMGLAGDEQFF.

In its sample, this clone was seen a few times. This chain joins TRBV10-3 and TRBJ2-7; 9 bases fit TRBD1. CDR1 ENHRY and CDR2 SYGVKD come from the germline V gene. Trimming removed 0 bases from V and 7 bases from J; junction bases left unmatched: 4. This CDR3 has 14 amino acids. DNA of the CDR3: TGTGCCATCAGTGAGTCACAGGGGGCGCGTGAGCAGTACTTC. This encodes CAISESQGAREQYF.

The chain carries TRBV13 and TRBJ2-7; D gene ambiguous. The V and J ends lost 3 bases and 3 bases respectively, with 3 bases between them. Looked up from germline, CDR1 is PRHDT and CDR2 is FYEKMQ (reference sequence). This CDR3 is 11 amino acids long. CDR3 sequence: CASSFNYEQYF. CDR3 sequence (DNA): TGTGCCAGCAGCTTTAACTACGAGCAGTACTTC. The full variable domain, its missing parts supplied by reference TRBV13 and TRBJ2-7, is AAGVIQSPRHLIKEKRETATLKCYPIPRHDTVYWYQQGPGQDPQFLISFYEKMQSDKGSIPDRFSAQQFSDYHSELNMSSLELGDSALYFCASSFNYEQYFGPGTRLTVT.

With respect to this clone: One end of the junction fails to match germline, which may point to a read error. Other DNA sequences from this sample encode an identical CDR3 as well. V is TRBV27 and J is TRBJ2-7; TRBD2 agrees at 10 bases. Germline CDR1 and CDR2: MNHEY and SMNVEV (reference sequence). The CDR3 is made up of 16 amino acids. Written as DNA, the CDR3 is TGTGCTAGCAGTTTAGCCGGGACTAGCGCCGACTACGAGCAGTACTTC. Translated: CASSLAGTSADYEQYF.

This rearrangement joins TRBV28 to TRBJ1-6; 10 nucleotides align to TRBD1. V dropped 6 bases and J dropped 3; count of bases not matched to a gene: 11. Germline loops: CDR1 MDHEN, CDR2 SYDVKM. The CDR3 totals 18 residues. The CDR3 region has the DNA TGTGCCAGCAGCTCCCGGAGACAGGGGGCTTTCTATAATTCACCCCTCCACTTT. It codes for CASSSRRQGAFYNSPLHF.

V is TRBV7-6 and J is TRBJ1-2; D uncertain. From germline, CDR1 is SGHVS and CDR2 FNYEAQ. The CDR3 has 15 residues. V lost 1 base and J 0 bases, leaving 9 bases between the germline ends. The DNA of the CDR3 is TGTGCCAGCAGCTTAGATGAGTGGTCTAACTATGGCTACACCTTC. As protein: CASSLDEWSNYGYTF.